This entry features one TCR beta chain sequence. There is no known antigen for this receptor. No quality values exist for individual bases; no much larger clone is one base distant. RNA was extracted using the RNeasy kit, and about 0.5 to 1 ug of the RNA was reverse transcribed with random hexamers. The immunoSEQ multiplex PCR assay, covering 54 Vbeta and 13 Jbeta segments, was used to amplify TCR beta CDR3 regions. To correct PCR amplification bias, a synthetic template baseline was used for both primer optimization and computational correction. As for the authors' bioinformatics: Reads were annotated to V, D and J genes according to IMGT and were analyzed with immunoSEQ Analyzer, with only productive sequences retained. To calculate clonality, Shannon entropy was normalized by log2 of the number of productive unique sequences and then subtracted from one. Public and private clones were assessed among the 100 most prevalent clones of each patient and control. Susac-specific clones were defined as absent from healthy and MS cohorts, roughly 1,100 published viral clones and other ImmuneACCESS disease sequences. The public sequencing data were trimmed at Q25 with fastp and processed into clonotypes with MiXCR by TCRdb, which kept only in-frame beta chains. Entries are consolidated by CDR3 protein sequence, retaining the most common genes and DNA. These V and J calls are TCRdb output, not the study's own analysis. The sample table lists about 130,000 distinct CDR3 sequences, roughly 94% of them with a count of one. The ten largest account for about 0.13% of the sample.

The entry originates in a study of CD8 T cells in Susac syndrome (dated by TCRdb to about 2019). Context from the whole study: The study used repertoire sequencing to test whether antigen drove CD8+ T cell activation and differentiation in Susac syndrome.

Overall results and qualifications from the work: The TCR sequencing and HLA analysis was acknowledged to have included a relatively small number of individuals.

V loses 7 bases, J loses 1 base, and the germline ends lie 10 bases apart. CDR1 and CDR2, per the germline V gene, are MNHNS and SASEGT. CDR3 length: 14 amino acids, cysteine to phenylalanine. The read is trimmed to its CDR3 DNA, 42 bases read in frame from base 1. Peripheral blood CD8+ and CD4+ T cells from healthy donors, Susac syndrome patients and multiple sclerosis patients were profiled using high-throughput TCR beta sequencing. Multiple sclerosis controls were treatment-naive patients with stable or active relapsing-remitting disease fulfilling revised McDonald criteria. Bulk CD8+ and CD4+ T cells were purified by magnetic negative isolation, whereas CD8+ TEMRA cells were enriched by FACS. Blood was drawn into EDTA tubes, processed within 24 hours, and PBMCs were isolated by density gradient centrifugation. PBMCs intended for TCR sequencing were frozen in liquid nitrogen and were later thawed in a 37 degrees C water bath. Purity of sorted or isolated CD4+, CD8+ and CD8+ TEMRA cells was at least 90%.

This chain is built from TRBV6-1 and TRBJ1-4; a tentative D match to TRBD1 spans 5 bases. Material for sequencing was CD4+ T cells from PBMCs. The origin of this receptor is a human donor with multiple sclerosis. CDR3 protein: CASKITGTNEKLFF. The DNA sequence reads TGTGCCAGCAAGATCACAGGAACTAATGAAAAACTGTTTTTT.